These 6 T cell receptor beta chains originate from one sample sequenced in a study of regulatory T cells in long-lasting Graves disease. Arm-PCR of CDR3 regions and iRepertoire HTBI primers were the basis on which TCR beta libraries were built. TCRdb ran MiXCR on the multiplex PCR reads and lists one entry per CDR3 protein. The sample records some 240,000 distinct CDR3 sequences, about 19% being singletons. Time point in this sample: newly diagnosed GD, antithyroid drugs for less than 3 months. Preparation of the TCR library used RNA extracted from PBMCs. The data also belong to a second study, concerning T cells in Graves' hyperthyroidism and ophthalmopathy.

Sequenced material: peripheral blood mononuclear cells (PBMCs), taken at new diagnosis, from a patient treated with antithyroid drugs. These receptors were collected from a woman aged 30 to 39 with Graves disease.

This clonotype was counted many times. CDR3 DNA: TGTGCCAGCAGTCCGGGGACAGCCGTTAACACTGAAGCTTTCTTT. This encodes CASSPGTAVNTEAFF. This chain uses TRBV28 with TRBJ1-1; 7 bases line up with TRBD1. The CDR3 is 15 residues long. Germline V gives CDR1 MDHEN, CDR2 SYDVKM. V was clipped by 5 bases and J by 2 bases; unmatched bases: 8.

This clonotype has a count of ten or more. CDR3 in amino acids: CASSHPLQPQHF. In nucleotides, the CDR3 is TGTGCCAGCAGCCATCCTCTTCAGCCCCAGCATTTT. The chain carries TRBV16 and TRBJ1-5; the D is unclear. Between the trimmed V and J ends, which lost 3 bases and 6 bases, there was a span of 6 bases. The germline CDR1 and CDR2 sequences are KGHSY and FQNENV. The CDR3 runs 12 residues.

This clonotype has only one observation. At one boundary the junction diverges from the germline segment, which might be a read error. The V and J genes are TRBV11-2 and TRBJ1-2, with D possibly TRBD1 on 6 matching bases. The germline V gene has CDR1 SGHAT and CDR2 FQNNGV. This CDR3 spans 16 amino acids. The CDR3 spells CASSLDPTGLVSGYTF. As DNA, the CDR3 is TGTGCCAGCAGCTTAGATCCGACAGGCTTGGTGAGTGGCTACACCTTT.

This chain's CDR3 is CASSLRKGTGVRDTQYF. CDR3 nucleotides: TGTGCCAGCAGTTTAAGAAAAGGGACAGGGGTTAGAGATACGCAGTATTTT. The genes are TRBV27 and TRBJ2-3, with 10 bases lining up with TRBD1. With 2 bases clipped from V and 5 bases from J, the junction kept 10 bases outside the gene matches. This CDR3 is built from 17 residues. Germline values: CDR1 MNHEY, CDR2 SMNVEV (reference sequence).

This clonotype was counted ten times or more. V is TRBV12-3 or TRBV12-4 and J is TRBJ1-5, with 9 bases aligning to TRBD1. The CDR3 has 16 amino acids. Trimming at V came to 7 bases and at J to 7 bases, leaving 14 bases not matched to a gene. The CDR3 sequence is CASTQGRDREDQPQHF. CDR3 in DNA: TGTGCCAGCACTCAAGGGAGGGACAGGGAGGACCAGCCCCAGCATTTT.

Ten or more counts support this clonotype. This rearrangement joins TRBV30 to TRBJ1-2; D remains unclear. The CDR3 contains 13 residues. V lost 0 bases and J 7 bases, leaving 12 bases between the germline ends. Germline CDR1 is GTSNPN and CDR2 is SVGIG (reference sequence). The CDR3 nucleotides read TGTGCCTGGAGTGTATCTGGGTTTAGTGGCTACACCTTC. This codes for CAWSVSGFSGYTF.